This T cell receptor (beta chain) derives from a study of T cell responses to AZD1222 COVID-19 vaccine. Comment on this clone: Its antigen is not identified.

The germline CDR1 and CDR2 sequences are MDHEN and SYDVKM. Trimming left V 5 bases short and J 3 bases short, with 13 bases between. CDR3 length: 14 residues. Generated by immunoSEQ multiplex PCR, the TCRdb table keeps only in-frame clones and is missing some. The sample shows around 99,000 clones, roughly nine tenths of them seen only once. Study-level results: Spike-wide coverage was observed for vaccine-associated CD4 TCRs, with dominant responses at 160-218 and 743-854. Most donors were white British, females outnumbered males, and clonal diversity was possibly underestimated.

This chain links TRBV28 with TRBJ1-1; D is possibly TRBD1 (5 bases). Sequences were derived from peripheral blood, sampled on day 0 of AZD1222 vaccination. This TCR was recovered from an adult in good health. This CDR3 is CASSPQGAYTEAFF. In DNA form, the CDR3 reads TGTGCCAGCAGTCCCCAGGGAGCTTACACTGAAGCTTTCTTT.